Below, one TCR beta chain is given with its context. Profiled with immunoSEQ multiplex PCR; TCRdb holds only in-frame clones, not every one. The sample lists some 230,000 clones, around 82% seen once, with less than 2.5% in the top ten. The sample comes from a study of blood T cell repertoires in COVID-19. Study as a whole: T cells, B-cell-depleted T cells, or PBMCs supplied cDNA or gDNA.

Germline CDR1 and CDR2: GTSNPN and SVGIG (reference sequence). CDR3 size: 13 residues. Trimming pared 2 bases from V and 4 bases from J, leaving 9 bases between. This TCR derives from a woman in her sixties or seventies with acute or convalescent COVID-19. The chain is built from TRBV30 and TRBJ1-5; D is unclear. The sequencing input was peripheral blood. As DNA, the CDR3 is TGTGCCTGGAGTTATAGTAAAAATCAGCCCCAGCATTTT. Its protein product is CAWSYSKNQPQHF.